This TCR beta chain is from a study of spatial heterogeneity in lung cancer. The study's findings and limits: Expanded alpha and beta TCR counts within tumors tracked tumor mutation counts. Expanded TCRs classified as ubiquitous or regional were counted, and these counts tracked ubiquitous and regional nonsynonymous mutations, respectively.

This sample's time point: sample taken at primary tumor resection. No cells were sorted before sequencing. The whole RNA sequenced was extracted from tumor, nontumor lung or frozen PBMC. Each CDR3 protein is one row after TCRdb ran MiXCR on the 5' RACE reads. The sample consists of around 100,000 distinct CDR3 sequences, 4.4% of them appearing once. Germline-derived CDR1 and CDR2 are LGHDT and YNNKEL (reference sequence). V was trimmed by 1 base and J by 2 bases, leaving 13 bases between them. The CDR3 runs to 16 residues. This clonotype was observed many times. Antigen: not known. The sequence derives from a male donor with early-stage non-small cell lung cancer. The chain joins TRBV3-1 to TRBJ2-3; a possible D gene is TRBD1 (5 bases). The sample in question was lung tumor tissue, obtained at surgery. The CDR3 region is CASSQVRAEYTDTQYF. Written as DNA, the CDR3 is TGTGCCAGCAGCCAAGTCAGGGCAGAGTACACAGATACGCAGTATTTT.